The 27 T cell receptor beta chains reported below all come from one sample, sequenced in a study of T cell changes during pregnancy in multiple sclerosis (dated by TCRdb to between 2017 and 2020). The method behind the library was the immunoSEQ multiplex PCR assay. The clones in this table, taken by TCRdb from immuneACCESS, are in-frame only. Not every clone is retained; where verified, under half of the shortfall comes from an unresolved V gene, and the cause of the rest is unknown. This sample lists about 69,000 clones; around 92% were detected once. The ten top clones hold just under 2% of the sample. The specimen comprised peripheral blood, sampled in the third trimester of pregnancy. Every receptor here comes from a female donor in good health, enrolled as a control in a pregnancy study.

The CDR3 protein is CASARQGGSYGYTF. In nucleotides, the CDR3 is TGTGCCAGCGCCAGACAGGGTGGTAGCTATGGCTACACCTTC. This chain links TRBV6-1 with TRBJ1-2, with 7 bases that match TRBD1. The germline V gene encodes CDR1 MNHNS and CDR2 SASEGT. The CDR3 spans 14 residues. Germline trimming cut 8 bases from V and 4 bases from J; bases unmatched to any gene: 10.

CDR3 DNA: TGCGCCAGCAGCTTGCTCGGGACAGGGAACACTGAAGCTTTCTTT. Its protein is CASSLLGTGNTEAFF. This sequence joins TRBV5-1 and TRBJ1-1; 8 bases are a match to TRBD1. Germline V gives CDR1 SGHRS, CDR2 YFSETQ. V trimming: 1 base; J trimming: 1 base; junction bases outside the gene matches: 3. The CDR3 consists of 15 residues.

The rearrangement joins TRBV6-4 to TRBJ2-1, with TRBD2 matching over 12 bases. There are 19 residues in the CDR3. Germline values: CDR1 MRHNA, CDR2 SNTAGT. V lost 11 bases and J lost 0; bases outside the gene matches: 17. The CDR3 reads CASRQEASGGVSSYNEQFF. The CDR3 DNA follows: TGTGCCTCCCGACAGGAGGCTAGCGGGGGGGTGAGCTCCTACAATGAGCAGTTCTTC.

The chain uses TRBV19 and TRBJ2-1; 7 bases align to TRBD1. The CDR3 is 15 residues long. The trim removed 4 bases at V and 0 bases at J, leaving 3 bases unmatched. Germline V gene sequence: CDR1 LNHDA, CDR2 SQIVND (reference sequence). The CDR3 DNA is TGTGCCAGTAGTACCCGACAGGGCTCCTACAATGAGCAGTTCTTC. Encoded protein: CASSTRQGSYNEQFF.

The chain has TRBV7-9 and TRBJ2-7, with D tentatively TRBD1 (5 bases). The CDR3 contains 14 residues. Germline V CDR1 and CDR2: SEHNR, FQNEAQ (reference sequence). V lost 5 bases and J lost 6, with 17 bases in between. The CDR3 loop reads CASSRTGGRVEQYF. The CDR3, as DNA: TGTGCCAGCAGCCGAACCGGCGGCAGGGTCGAGCAGTACTTC.

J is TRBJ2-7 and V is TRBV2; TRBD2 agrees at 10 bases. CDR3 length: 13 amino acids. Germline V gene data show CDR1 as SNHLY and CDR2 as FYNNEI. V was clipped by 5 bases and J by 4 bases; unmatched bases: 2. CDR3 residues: CASSSGGAYEQYF. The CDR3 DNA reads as TGTGCCAGCAGTAGCGGGGGGGCATACGAGCAGTACTTC.

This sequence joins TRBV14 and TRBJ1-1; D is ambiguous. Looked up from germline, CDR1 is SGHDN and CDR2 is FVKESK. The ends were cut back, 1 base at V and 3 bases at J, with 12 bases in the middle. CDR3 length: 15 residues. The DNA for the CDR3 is TGTGCCAGCAGCCAAGTAGGAAGAGGGTACACTGAAGCTTTCTTT. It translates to CASSQVGRGYTEAFF.

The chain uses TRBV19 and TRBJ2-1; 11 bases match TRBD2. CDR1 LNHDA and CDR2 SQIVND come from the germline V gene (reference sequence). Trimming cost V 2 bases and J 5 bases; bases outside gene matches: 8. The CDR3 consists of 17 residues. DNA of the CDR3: TGTGCCAGTAGTATAACTCCGGGACTAGCGGTTCACAATGAGCAGTTCTTC. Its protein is CASSITPGLAVHNEQFF.

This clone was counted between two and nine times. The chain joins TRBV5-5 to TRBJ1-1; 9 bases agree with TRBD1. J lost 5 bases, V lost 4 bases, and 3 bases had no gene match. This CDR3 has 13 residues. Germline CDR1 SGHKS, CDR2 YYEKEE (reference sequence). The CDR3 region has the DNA TGTGCCAGCAGCCGACAGGGGGGAACTGAAGCTTTCTTT. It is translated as CASSRQGGTEAFF.

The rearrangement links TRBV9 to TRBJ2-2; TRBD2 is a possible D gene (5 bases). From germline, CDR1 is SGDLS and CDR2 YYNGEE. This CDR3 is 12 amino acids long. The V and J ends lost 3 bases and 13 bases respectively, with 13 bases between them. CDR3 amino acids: CASSDRGSWLFF. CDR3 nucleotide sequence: TGTGCCAGCAGCGATCGAGGGAGCTGGCTGTTTTTT.

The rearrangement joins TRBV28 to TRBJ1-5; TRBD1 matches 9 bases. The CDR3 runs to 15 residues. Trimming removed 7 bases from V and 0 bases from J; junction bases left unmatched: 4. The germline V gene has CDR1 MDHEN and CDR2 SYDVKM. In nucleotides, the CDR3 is TGTGCCAGCAAATGGACAGGGGCTAGCAATCAGCCCCAGCATTTT. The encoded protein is CASKWTGASNQPQHF.

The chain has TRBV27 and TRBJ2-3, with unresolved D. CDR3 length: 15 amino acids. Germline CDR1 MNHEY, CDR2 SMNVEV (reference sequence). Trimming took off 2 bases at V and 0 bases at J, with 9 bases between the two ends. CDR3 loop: CASSLKHASTDTQYF. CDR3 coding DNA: TGTGCCAGCAGTTTAAAACACGCTAGCACAGATACGCAGTATTTT.

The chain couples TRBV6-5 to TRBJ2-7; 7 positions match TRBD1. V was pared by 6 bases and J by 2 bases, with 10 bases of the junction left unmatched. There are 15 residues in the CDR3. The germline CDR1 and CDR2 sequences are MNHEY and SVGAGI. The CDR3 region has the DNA TGTGCCAGCAGCATACATGGGGACAGAACCTACGAGCAGTACTTC. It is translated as CASSIHGDRTYEQYF.

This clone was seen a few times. CDR3 bases: TGTGCCAGCAGCTCGGTCGGGGTCGGAAATGGCTACACCTTC. Protein product: CASSSVGVGNGYTF. V gene TRBV5-5 combines with J gene TRBJ1-2; unclear D gene. The CDR3 is 14 amino acids. Germline assignment: CDR1 SGHKS and CDR2 YYEKEE (reference sequence). The V end was cut by 3 bases, the J end by 6 bases, with 15 bases between.

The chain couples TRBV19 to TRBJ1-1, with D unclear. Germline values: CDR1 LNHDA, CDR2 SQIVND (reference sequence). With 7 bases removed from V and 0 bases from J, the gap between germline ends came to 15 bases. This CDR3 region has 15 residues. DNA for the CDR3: TGTGCCAGTAAGTGGGCCGCTAGCCTGAACACTGAAGCTTTCTTT. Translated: CASKWAASLNTEAFF.

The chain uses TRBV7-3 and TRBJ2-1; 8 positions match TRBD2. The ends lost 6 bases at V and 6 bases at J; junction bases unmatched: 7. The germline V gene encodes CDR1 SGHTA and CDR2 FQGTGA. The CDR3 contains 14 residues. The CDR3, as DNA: TGTGCCAGCAGACTAACTGGGACTAGCAATGAGCAGTTCTTC. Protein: CASRLTGTSNEQFF.

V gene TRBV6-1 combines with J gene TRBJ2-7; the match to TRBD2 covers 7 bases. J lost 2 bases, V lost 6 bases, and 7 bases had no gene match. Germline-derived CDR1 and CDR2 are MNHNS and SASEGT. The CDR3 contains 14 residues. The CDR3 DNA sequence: TGTGCCAGCAGGGGTCTAGCGGCTCCCTACGAGCAGTACTTC. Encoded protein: CASRGLAAPYEQYF.

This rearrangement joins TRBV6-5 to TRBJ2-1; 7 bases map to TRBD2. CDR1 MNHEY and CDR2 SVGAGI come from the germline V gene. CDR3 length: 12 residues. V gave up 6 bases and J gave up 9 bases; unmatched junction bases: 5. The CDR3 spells CASSPGLGEQFF. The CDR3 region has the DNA TGTGCCAGCAGCCCTGGACTAGGTGAGCAGTTCTTC.

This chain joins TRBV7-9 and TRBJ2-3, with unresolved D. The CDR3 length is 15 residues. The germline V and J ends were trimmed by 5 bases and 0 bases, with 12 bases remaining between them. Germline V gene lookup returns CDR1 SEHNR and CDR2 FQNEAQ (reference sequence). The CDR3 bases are TGTGCCAGCAGCCACCGGTCTACTAGCACAGATACGCAGTATTTT. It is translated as CASSHRSTSTDTQYF.

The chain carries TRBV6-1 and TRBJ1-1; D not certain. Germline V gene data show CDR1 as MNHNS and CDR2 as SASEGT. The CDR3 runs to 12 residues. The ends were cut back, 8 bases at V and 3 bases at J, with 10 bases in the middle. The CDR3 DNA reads TGTGCCAGCGGTACAGCTTACACTGAAGCTTTCTTT. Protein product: CASGTAYTEAFF.

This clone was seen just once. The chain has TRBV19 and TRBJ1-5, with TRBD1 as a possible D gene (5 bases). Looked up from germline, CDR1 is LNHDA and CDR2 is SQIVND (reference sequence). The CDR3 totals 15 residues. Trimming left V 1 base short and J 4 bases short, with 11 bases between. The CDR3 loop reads CASSIVQGGNQPQHF. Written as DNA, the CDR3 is TGTGCCAGTAGTATAGTCCAGGGAGGGAATCAGCCCCAGCATTTT.

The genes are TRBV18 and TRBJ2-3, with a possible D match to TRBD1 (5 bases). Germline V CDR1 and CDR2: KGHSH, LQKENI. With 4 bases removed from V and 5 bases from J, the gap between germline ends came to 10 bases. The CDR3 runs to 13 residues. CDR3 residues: CASSQGRGDTQYF. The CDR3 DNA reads TGTGCCAGCTCACAGGGAAGGGGAGATACGCAGTATTTT.

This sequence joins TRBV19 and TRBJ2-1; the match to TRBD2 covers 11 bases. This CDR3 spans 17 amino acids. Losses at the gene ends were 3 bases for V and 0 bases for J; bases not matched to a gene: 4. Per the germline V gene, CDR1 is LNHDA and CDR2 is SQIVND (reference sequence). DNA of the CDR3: TGTGCCAGTAGTATTACTAGCGGGAGTCGCTCCTACAATGAGCAGTTCTTC. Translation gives CASSITSGSRSYNEQFF.

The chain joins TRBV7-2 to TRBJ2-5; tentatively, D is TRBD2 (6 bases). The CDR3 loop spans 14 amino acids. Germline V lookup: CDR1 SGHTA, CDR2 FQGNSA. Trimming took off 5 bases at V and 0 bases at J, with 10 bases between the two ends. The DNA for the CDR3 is TGTGCCAGCAGCCAAGGCGGGGACCAAGAGACCCAGTACTTC. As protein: CASSQGGDQETQYF.

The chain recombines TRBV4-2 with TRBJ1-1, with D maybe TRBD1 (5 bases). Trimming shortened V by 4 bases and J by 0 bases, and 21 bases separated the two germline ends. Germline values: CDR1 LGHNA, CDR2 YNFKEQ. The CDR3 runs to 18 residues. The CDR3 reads CASSPTQQDLTMNTEAFF. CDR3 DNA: TGTGCCAGCAGCCCGACCCAACAGGACCTTACTATGAACACTGAAGCTTTCTTT.

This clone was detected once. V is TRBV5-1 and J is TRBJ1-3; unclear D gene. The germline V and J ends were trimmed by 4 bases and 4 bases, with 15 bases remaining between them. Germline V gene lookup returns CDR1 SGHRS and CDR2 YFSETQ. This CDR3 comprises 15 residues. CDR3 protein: CASSRSAGEGNTIYF. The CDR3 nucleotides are TGCGCCAGCAGCCGGTCTGCGGGAGAAGGAAACACCATATATTTT.

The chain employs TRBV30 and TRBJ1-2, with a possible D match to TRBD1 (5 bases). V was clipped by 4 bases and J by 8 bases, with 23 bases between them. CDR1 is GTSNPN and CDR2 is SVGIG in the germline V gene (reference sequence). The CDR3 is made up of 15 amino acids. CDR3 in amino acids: CAWILFKGNPVGYTF. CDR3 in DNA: TGTGCCTGGATACTCTTCAAGGGGAACCCAGTGGGCTACACCTTC.